This record concerns one TCR beta chain sequence. What it recognizes is unknown. Sequenced by immunoSEQ multiplex PCR; TCRdb stores in-frame clones only, minus some. The table shows some 150,000 clones, with around 90% occurring only once. The data originate from a study of graft-versus-host responses after intestinal transplantation. CDR3 size: 15 residues. V dropped 4 bases and J dropped 6; count of bases not matched to a gene: 9. The germline CDR1 and CDR2 sequences are SGHTA and FQGNSA. V and J are TRBV7-2 and TRBJ2-7; 10 bases fit TRBD1. This clonotype originated in a human donor who received an intestinal transplant. The material was unstimulated CD4+ T cells sorted from spleen or lymph node cells, obtained before intestinal transplant. CDR3 nucleotides: TGTGCCAGCAGCTCCGGACAGGGGGAATTTAGCGAGCAGTACTTC. It is translated as CASSSGQGEFSEQYF.